A single sample is the source of the 17 T cell receptor beta chains below, sequenced in a study of shared clonotypes between healthy human individuals. The repertoire was sequenced with immunoSEQ multiplex PCR; TCRdb's copy has only in-frame clones and lacks some. The sample carries roughly 640,000 clones, around 97% recorded once. The sequencing input was naive CD4+ T cells sorted from blood. Subset noted: CD45RA+ positively selected. All receptors derive from a woman in her twenties or thirties in good health.

The chain is built from TRBV28 and TRBJ2-5; 11 bases line up with TRBD2. The trim removed 7 bases at V and 2 bases at J, leaving 6 bases unmatched. CDR3 length: 15 residues. CDR1 is MDHEN, CDR2 SYDVKM, per germline. CDR3 bases: TGTGCCAGCACCACTAGCGGGAGCGGTCAAGAGACCCAGTACTTC. Translating gives CASTTSGSGQETQYF. The variable domain in full, completed from reference TRBV28 and TRBJ2-5, reads DVKVTQSSRYLVKRTGEKVFLECVQDMDHENMFWYRQDPGLGLRLIYFSYDVKMKEKGDIPEGYSVSREKKERFSLILESASTNQTSMYLCASTTSGSGQETQYFGPGTRLLVL.

About this clone: The sample contains more than one DNA sequence encoding this CDR3. This rearrangement joins TRBV27 to TRBJ2-7; 9 nucleotides agree with TRBD1. V trimming: 5 bases; J trimming: 4 bases; junction bases outside the gene matches: 3. The CDR3 spans 13 residues. The V gene's germline CDR1 is MNHEY and CDR2 SMNVEV (reference sequence). The CDR3 loop is CASSPGTGYEQYF. CDR3 DNA sequence: TGTGCCAGCAGTCCCGGGACAGGGTACGAGCAGTACTTC.

The J gene is TRBJ1-3, the V gene TRBV10-3; D unclear. V lost 10 bases to trimming and J lost 5 bases, with 12 bases between them. There are 12 residues in the CDR3. Germline-derived CDR1 and CDR2 are ENHRY and SYGVKD. DNA for the CDR3: TGTGCCACAACCACGGTGAGAAACACCATATATTTT. It is translated as CATTTVRNTIYF.

The rearrangement uses TRBV19 and TRBJ1-6; 7 nucleotides line up with TRBD1. J gave up 5 bases and V 7 bases, and 2 bases lay outside the gene matches. The germline V gene has CDR1 LNHDA and CDR2 SQIVND (reference sequence). The CDR3 runs to 13 residues. The CDR3 protein is CASKTGNNSPLHF. In nucleotides, the CDR3 is TGTGCCAGTAAGACAGGGAATAATTCACCCCTCCACTTT.

The rearrangement links TRBV19 to TRBJ2-2; D is perhaps TRBD1 or TRBD2 (5 bases each). Germline V CDR1 and CDR2: LNHDA, SQIVND (reference sequence). The CDR3 covers 14 residues. The germline V and J ends were trimmed by 0 bases and 6 bases, with 8 bases remaining between them. The DNA of the CDR3 is TGTGCCAGTAGTATAGATCGGGGCGCCGGGGAGCTGTTTTTT. Translation gives CASSIDRGAGELFF. Using reference TRBV19 and TRBJ2-2 for the parts outside the CDR3, the full variable domain is DGGITQSPKYLFRKEGQNVTLSCEQNLNHDAMYWYRQDPGQGLRLIYYSQIVNDFQKGDIAEGYSVSREKKESFPLTVTSAQKNPTAFYLCASSIDRGAGELFFGEGSRLTVL.

The rearrangement joins TRBV9 to TRBJ2-7; 7 bases are shared with TRBD2. CDR1 and CDR2 from the germline V gene are SGDLS and YYNGEE. The trim removed 0 bases at V and 7 bases at J, leaving 7 bases unmatched. The CDR3 loop spans 14 amino acids. CDR3 loop: CASSVDSSGFEQYF. CDR3 DNA sequence: TGTGCCAGCAGCGTAGATTCTAGCGGTTTTGAGCAGTACTTC.

The rearrangement links TRBV19 to TRBJ2-5; 11 positions match TRBD1. The J call may be incorrect, as the DNA end agrees better with TRBJ2-7. The CDR3 is 14 residues long. The germline V gene encodes CDR1 LNHDA and CDR2 SQIVND (reference sequence). The DNA for the CDR3 is TGTGCCAGTAGTCCCGGGACAGGGGGCTACGAGCAGTACTTC. The encoded protein is CASSPGTGGYEQYF.

This CDR3 is CASSLPWGSYEQYF. CDR3 nucleotide sequence: TGTGCCAGCAGCTTACCTTGGGGCTCCTACGAGCAGTACTTC. The chain links TRBV7-8 to TRBJ2-5; D remains ambiguous. The J call is in doubt because the DNA end fits TRBJ2-7 better. Looked up from germline, CDR1 is SGHVS and CDR2 is FQNEAQ. There are 14 residues in the CDR3.

The CDR3 loop reads CASSFPGQGRNEQFF. The CDR3 DNA reads TGTGCCAGCAGCTTTCCGGGACAGGGTAGGAATGAGCAGTTCTTC. V is TRBV13 and J is TRBJ2-1; the match to TRBD1 covers 9 bases. The J segment lost 7 bases and the V segment lost 3 bases, leaving 7 bases of the junction unmatched. The CDR3 extends over 15 amino acids. Germline loops: CDR1 PRHDT, CDR2 FYEKMQ (reference sequence).

The chain couples TRBV6-4 to TRBJ1-2; D is undetermined. This CDR3 comprises 12 residues. V was trimmed by 2 bases and J by 5 bases, leaving 6 bases between them. Germline assignment: CDR1 MRHNA and CDR2 SNTAGT. CDR3 loop: CASSDREYGYTF. As DNA, the CDR3 is TGTGCCAGCAGTGACCGAGAATATGGCTACACCTTC.

CDR3 nucleotides: TGTGCCACCCTAAGACAGGAGGCTGAAGCTTTCTTT. It translates to CATLRQEAEAFF. The V and J genes are TRBV28 and TRBJ1-1, with a weak D call TRBD1 (6 bases). V was shortened by 10 bases and J by 6 bases, with 15 bases between the two germline ends. The CDR3 has 12 amino acids. From germline, CDR1 is MDHEN and CDR2 SYDVKM.

This rearrangement joins TRBV5-1 to TRBJ2-1; 10 bases fit TRBD2. V gave up 2 bases and J gave up 2 bases; unmatched junction bases: 10. CDR1 SGHRS and CDR2 YFSETQ come from the germline V gene. The CDR3 runs to 18 residues. The CDR3 coding sequence is TGCGCCAGCAGCTTAAAAGCTAGCGGGAGAACGGCCTACAATGAGCAGTTCTTC. Protein sequence: CASSLKASGRTAYNEQFF.

The chain couples TRBV5-1 to TRBJ2-7; 11 bases match TRBD2. Germline CDR1 reads SGHRS; CDR2 reads YFSETQ. The CDR3 length is 15 residues. Trimming cost V 4 bases and J 2 bases; bases outside gene matches: 5. CDR3 residues: CASSHGTSGTYEQYF. The CDR3 nucleotides are TGCGCCAGCAGCCACGGGACTAGCGGTACCTACGAGCAGTACTTC.

The J gene is TRBJ2-2, the V gene TRBV11-3; no firm D call. Germline V gene lookup returns CDR1 SGHNT and CDR2 YENEEA. This CDR3 is 14 amino acids long. V lost 1 base and J 6 bases, leaving 9 bases between the germline ends. The CDR3 loop is CASSLGASSGELFF. CDR3 sequence (DNA): TGTGCCAGCAGCTTAGGTGCATCGTCCGGGGAGCTGTTTTTT. Looking up the rest from reference TRBV11-3 and TRBJ2-2 gives the full variable domain: EAGVVQSPRYKIIEKKQPVAFWCNPISGHNTLYWYLQNLGQGPELLIRYENEEAVDDSQLPKDRFSAERLKGVDSTLKIQPAELGDSAVYLCASSLGASSGELFFGEGSRLTVL.

The chain joins TRBV5-1 to TRBJ2-1; 10 nucleotides line up with TRBD2. Germline lookup yields CDR1 SGHRS and CDR2 YFSETQ. The CDR3 sequence is 18 residues long. V was clipped by 1 base and J by 0 bases; unmatched bases: 7. CDR3: CASSLRAGGTSSYNEQFF. The CDR3 coding sequence is TGCGCCAGCAGCTTGCGAGCGGGAGGGACTAGCTCCTACAATGAGCAGTTCTTC.

The genes are TRBV4-1 and TRBJ1-5; 8 nucleotides line up with TRBD1. Germline assignment: CDR1 MGHRA and CDR2 YSYEKL. The V and J ends lost 3 bases and 3 bases, in that order; junction bases with no gene match: 7. This CDR3 region has 16 residues. The CDR3 sequence: CASSQGPDRDNQPQHF. CDR3 sequence (DNA): TGCGCCAGCAGCCAGGGACCGGACAGGGACAATCAGCCCCAGCATTTT.

The V call is TRBV6-4, the J call TRBJ1-2, with 8 bases fitting TRBD1. Germline V gene data show CDR1 as MRHNA and CDR2 as SNTAGT. The CDR3 consists of 13 residues. The V and J ends lost 6 bases and 8 bases, in that order; junction bases with no gene match: 8. Here the CDR3 reads CASSAQGAGGYTF. In DNA form, the CDR3 reads TGTGCCAGCAGCGCTCAGGGGGCTGGAGGCTACACCTTC.